Shown below are 23 T cell receptor beta chains from a single sample sequenced in a study of cytomegalovirus exposure and HLA in healthy donors. PCR employed 60 Vbeta and 13 Jbeta primers. The data were produced by immunoSEQ multiplex PCR, yet TCRdb's version contains in-frame clones alone and is incomplete. Found here are around 120,000 clones, around 70% of them singletons; the top ten hold over 1.5%. The sequencing sample was made of PBMCs. Every receptor here comes from a young man in good health and CMV-seropositive.

The chain couples TRBV6-6 to TRBJ1-1; 8 bases map to TRBD1. CDR3 length equals 16 residues. The germline V gene has CDR1 MNHNY and CDR2 SVGAGI (reference sequence). The V and J ends lost 5 bases and 7 bases, in that order; junction bases with no gene match: 15. CDR3 region: CASSQKYRDRNFEAFF. In DNA, the CDR3 is TGTGCCAGCAGTCAAAAATACCGGGACAGGAATTTTGAAGCTTTCTTT.

The rearrangement links TRBV15 to TRBJ1-3; no clear D. This CDR3 is built from 14 residues. Trimming removed 5 bases at V and 4 bases at J, with 12 bases between. Per germline, CDR1 LNHNV and CDR2 YYDKDF (reference sequence). This CDR3 reads CATSFNVVGNTIYF. CDR3 nucleotides: TGTGCCACCAGCTTTAATGTTGTGGGAAACACCATATATTTT.

The gene calls are TRBV5-1 and TRBJ2-5; TRBD2 agrees at 11 bases. Germline CDR1 SGHRS, CDR2 YFSETQ. With 4 bases clipped from V and 1 base from J, the junction kept 12 bases outside the gene matches. The length of the CDR3 is 18 residues. CDR3 nucleotide sequence: TGCGCCAGCAGCCGTGGGACTAGCGGTGGCGGAGGCCAAGAGACCCAGTACTTC. It is translated as CASSRGTSGGGGQETQYF. Complete variable domain (other parts from reference TRBV5-1 and TRBJ2-5): KAGVTQTPRYLIKTRGQQVTLSCSPISGHRSVSWYQQTPGQGLQFLFEYFSETQRNKGNFPGRFSGRQFSNSRSEMNVSTLELGDSALYLCASSRGTSGGGGQETQYFGPGTRLLVL.

The chain links TRBV9 to TRBJ1-1, with 9 bases lining up with TRBD1. Germline trimming cut 4 bases from V and 0 bases from J; bases unmatched to any gene: 4. Per the germline V gene, CDR1 is SGDLS and CDR2 is YYNGEE. The CDR3 loop spans 15 amino acids. CDR3 protein: CASSPRQGVNTEAFF. The CDR3 nucleotides read TGTGCCAGCAGCCCTCGACAGGGGGTGAACACTGAAGCTTTCTTT.

The chain joins TRBV9 to TRBJ1-2, with D unresolved. Trimming cost V 3 bases and J 6 bases, with 15 bases left between them. The CDR3 totals 14 residues. In germline, CDR1 is SGDLS, CDR2 YYNGEE. The chain's CDR3 is CASSAQPPGNGYTF. As DNA, the CDR3 is TGTGCCAGCAGCGCCCAACCCCCGGGGAATGGCTACACCTTC. The complete variable domain, with remaining parts taken from reference TRBV9 and TRBJ1-2, reads DSGVTQTPKHLITATGQRVTLRCSPRSGDLSVYWYQQSLDQGLQFLIQYYNGEERAKGNILERFSAQQFPDLHSELNLSSLELGDSALYFCASSAQPPGNGYTFGSGTRLTVV.

The V gene is TRBV28, the J gene TRBJ1-5; 9 bases align to TRBD1. The CDR3 covers 15 residues. V lost 4 bases, J lost 5 bases, and 6 bases stayed unmatched. The germline V gene has CDR1 MDHEN and CDR2 SYDVKM. DNA of the CDR3: TGTGCCAGCAGTTCGGGACAGGGTCCTTATCAGCCCCAGCATTTT. Protein sequence: CASSSGQGPYQPQHF.

This clone was counted between two and nine times. The CDR3 DNA reads as TGTGCCGTCCCCCAGGGGGCGGACACTGAAGCTTTCTTT. It codes for CAVPQGADTEAFF. The chain carries TRBV12-5 and TRBJ1-1; 8 bases fit TRBD1. Germline CDR1 LGHNT, CDR2 FRNRAP. This CDR3 comprises 13 residues. The full variable domain, its missing parts supplied by reference TRBV12-5 and TRBJ1-1, is DARVTQTPRHKVTEMGQEVTMRCQPILGHNTVFWYRQTMMQGLELLAYFRNRAPLDDSGMPKDRFSAEMPDATLATLKIQPSEPRDSAVYFCAVPQGADTEAFFGQGTRLTVV.

The chain combines TRBV4-1 with TRBJ1-1, with TRBD1 as a possible D gene (5 bases). CDR1 and CDR2 (germline): MGHRA, YSYEKL. CDR3 size: 14 residues. Trimming took off 2 bases at V and 4 bases at J, with 11 bases between the two ends. CDR3 DNA: TGCGCCAGCAGCCAAAGACAGTTAGCCACTGAAGCTTTCTTT. The encoded protein is CASSQRQLATEAFF.

The chain links TRBV18 to TRBJ2-6; D is ambiguous. Germline V gene sequence: CDR1 KGHSH, CDR2 LQKENI. The CDR3 is 13 amino acids. V was trimmed by 7 bases and J by 1 base, leaving 5 bases between them. CDR3 in DNA: TGTGCCAGCTTTATGTCTGGGGCCAACGTCCTGACTTTC. Translating gives CASFMSGANVLTF. The variable domain in full, with the rest retrieved from reference TRBV18 and TRBJ2-6, is NAGVMQNPRHLVRRRGQEARLRCSPMKGHSHVYWYRQLPEEGLKFMVYLQKENIIDESGMPKERFSAEFPKEGPSILRIQQVVRGDSAAYFCASFMSGANVLTFGAGSRLTVL.

The chain carries TRBV6-6 and TRBJ1-1; a weak D match, TRBD1 (6 bases). The germline V and J ends were trimmed by 10 bases and 5 bases, with 14 bases remaining between them. Germline CDR1 reads MNHNY; CDR2 reads SVGAGI (reference sequence). The CDR3 spans 12 residues. The CDR3 nucleotides are TGTGCCACGCGAGGGGGTCAAACTGAAGCTTTCTTT. It codes for CATRGGQTEAFF.

The V call is TRBV7-2, the J call TRBJ1-6; 7 nucleotides agree with TRBD1. This CDR3 contains 14 residues. After removal of 5 bases from V and 7 bases from J, the junction contained 5 bases not matched to a gene. The germline V gene encodes CDR1 SGHTA and CDR2 FQGNSA. The chain's CDR3 is CASSADRANSPLHF. In DNA, the CDR3 is TGTGCCAGCAGCGCCGACAGGGCCAATTCACCCCTCCACTTT.

This clone was counted a few times. The genes are TRBV5-4 and TRBJ2-5; TRBD2 might be the D (5 bases). CDR1 and CDR2 (germline): SGHNT, YYREEE (reference sequence). CDR3 length: 16 amino acids. Trimming pared 0 bases from V and 1 base from J, leaving 13 bases between. DNA for the CDR3: TGTGCCAGCAGCTTGGGGGCCGGACTCATCCAAGAGACCCAGTACTTC. Residues: CASSLGAGLIQETQYF.

The genes are TRBV10-3 and TRBJ2-7; D uncertain. The V end lost 2 bases, the J end lost 2 bases, and 10 bases lay between the germline ends. Germline assignment: CDR1 ENHRY and CDR2 SYGVKD. The CDR3 runs to 14 residues. The CDR3 loop is CAISELPGTYEQYF. DNA for the CDR3: TGTGCCATCAGTGAGCTTCCAGGTACCTACGAGCAGTACTTC.

This clone appeared a few times. The chain has TRBV25-1 and TRBJ2-7; D not resolved. The CDR3 contains 11 residues. The ends were cut back, 4 bases at V and 3 bases at J, with 4 bases in the middle. The V gene's germline CDR1 is MGHDK and CDR2 SYGVNS. The CDR3 reads CASSGLYEQYF. In DNA, the CDR3 is TGTGCCAGCAGTGGTCTCTACGAGCAGTACTTC.

The rearrangement joins TRBV7-2 to TRBJ2-1, with 10 bases identical to TRBD2. This CDR3 has 15 amino acids. Germline CDR1 SGHTA, CDR2 FQGNSA. With V trimmed by 1 base and J by 9 bases, 6 bases remained unmatched. CDR3 sequence (DNA): TGTGCCAGCAGCTTAGTCTCTAGCGGGAGCGGTGAGCAGTTCTTC. Translating it yields CASSLVSSGSGEQFF.

In DNA form, the CDR3 reads TGCGCCAGCAGCCCTACAGGGGGCTCGGGCTACACCTTC. This codes for CASSPTGGSGYTF. V usage is TRBV5-1 and J usage is TRBJ1-2; 9 bases agree with TRBD1. Trimming at V came to 4 bases and at J to 8 bases, leaving 6 bases not matched to a gene. From germline, CDR1 is SGHRS and CDR2 YFSETQ. CDR3 size: 13 residues.

This clone was seen a single time. V is TRBV7-9 and J is TRBJ2-7, with 9 bases matching TRBD1. Germline CDR1 reads SEHNR; CDR2 reads FQNEAQ (reference sequence). This CDR3 is built from 14 residues. Germline trimming cut 6 bases from V and 3 bases from J; bases unmatched to any gene: 6. DNA of the CDR3: TGTGCCAGCAGACGGACAGGGGAAGGCTACGAGCAGTACTTC. It codes for CASRRTGEGYEQYF.

The genes are TRBV5-1 and TRBJ2-3; a weak D match, TRBD1 (5 bases). This CDR3 is 16 amino acids long. V gave up 1 base and J gave up 4 bases, with 16 bases separating them. Per germline, CDR1 SGHRS and CDR2 YFSETQ. The CDR3 bases are TGCGCCAGCAGCTTGTTTACCCCAGGGTCCTCAGATACGCAGTATTTT. It yields the protein CASSLFTPGSSDTQYF.

The genes are TRBV6-5 and TRBJ2-5; a possible D gene is TRBD2 (5 bases). CDR3 size: 14 residues. Trimming removed 0 bases at V and 5 bases at J, with 10 bases between. CDR1 and CDR2 (germline): MNHEY, SVGAGI. The CDR3 coding sequence is TGTGCCAGCAGTTACTCGACAAGAGGGGAGACCCAGTACTTC. This codes for CASSYSTRGETQYF.

The rearrangement joins TRBV5-1 to TRBJ2-1; 8 nucleotides line up with TRBD2. The germline V gene encodes CDR1 SGHRS and CDR2 YFSETQ. The CDR3 totals 13 residues. The trim removed 9 bases at V and 2 bases at J, leaving 4 bases unmatched. The DNA of the CDR3 is TGCGCCACTAGCGGGTTACCCTACAATGAGCAGTTCTTC. Protein sequence: CATSGLPYNEQFF.

This clone was observed a few times. The chain is built from TRBV6-5 and TRBJ2-7; TRBD1 aligns across 10 bases. The CDR3 is made up of 14 amino acids. V was pared by 4 bases and J by 7 bases, with 7 bases of the junction left unmatched. Germline V gene lookup returns CDR1 MNHEY and CDR2 SVGAGI. CDR3 nucleotides: TGTGCCAGCAGTTTGACAGGGGGCAGTGGAGAGCAGTACTTC. The encoded protein is CASSLTGGSGEQYF.

The chain combines TRBV5-1 with TRBJ2-3; 11 bases are a match to TRBD2. J was trimmed by 2 bases and V by 3 bases; bases with no gene match: 5. Germline V gene sequence: CDR1 SGHRS, CDR2 YFSETQ. The CDR3 sequence is 16 residues long. The CDR3 DNA follows: TGCGCCAGCAGCTCCGGGACTAGCGGACCCACAGATACGCAGTATTTT. Its protein is CASSSGTSGPTDTQYF.

J is TRBJ2-2 and V is TRBV2, with D maybe TRBD1 (5 bases). The CDR3 spans 17 residues. V was shortened by 2 bases and J by 6 bases, with 19 bases between the two germline ends. CDR1 is SNHLY and CDR2 is FYNNEI in the germline V gene. The CDR3 protein is CASSERGHPRNAGELFF. In DNA, the CDR3 is TGTGCCAGCAGTGAAAGAGGACACCCTAGAAACGCCGGGGAGCTGTTTTTT.